This TCR beta chain was identified during a study of CD8 T cells in Susac syndrome. Germline CDR1 LNHDA, CDR2 SQIVND (reference sequence). The CDR3 has 12 amino acids. The germline V and J ends were trimmed by 4 bases and 3 bases, with 6 bases remaining between them. Random hexamers were used to reverse transcribe the RNA input (about 0.45 to 1 ug). Amplification of TCR beta CDR3 was carried out by immunoSEQ multiplex PCR, which covered 54 Vbeta and 13 Jbeta segments. MiXCR, applied by TCRdb to the immunoSEQ multiplex PCR reads, yields one record per CDR3 protein. The table records over 100,000 distinct CDR3 sequences, roughly 90% of them present only once. Peripheral blood CD8+ and CD4+ T cells were profiled by TCR beta sequencing. Negative isolation was used for CD8+ and CD4+ T cells, and FACS enrichment was applied to TEMRA cells.

The material sequenced was CD8+ T cells from PBMCs. The chain is built from TRBV19 and TRBJ1-2; D ambiguous. This clonotype originated in a human donor in good health. The CDR3 bases are TGTGCCAGTAGTACCCTATACTATGGCTACACCTTC. Translating gives CASSTLYYGYTF.